This T cell receptor beta chain originates from a study of T cell responses to AZD1222 COVID-19 vaccine. Study background: Analyses pooled second doses at about 4 or about 12 weeks.

The study's findings and limits: It should be noted that donors were predominantly white British and more often female, and clonal diversity was possibly underestimated. Spike-wide coverage was observed for vaccine-associated CD4 TCRs, with dominant responses at 160-218 and 743-854.

This CDR3 has 17 residues. Germline-derived CDR1 and CDR2 are SGDLS and YYNGEE. Trimming removed 5 bases from V and 0 bases from J; junction bases left unmatched: 13. A note on this clone: Antigen specificity is unknown.

Data came from immunoSEQ multiplex PCR; TCRdb stores just in-frame clones and leaves some out. Here the sample spans tens of thousands of clones, approximately 91% being singletons. This chain uses TRBV9 with TRBJ1-1; the match to TRBD1 covers 7 bases. The sequenced sample was peripheral blood, obtained on day 0 of AZD1222 vaccination. This sequence originates from an adult in good health. CDR3 nucleotide sequence: TGTGCCAGCAGTCAGGAATGGACAGGATCCATGAACACTGAAGCTTTCTTT. Protein sequence: CASSQEWTGSMNTEAFF.